This T cell receptor beta chain was captured by sequencing in a study of breast tumors, draining lymph nodes, adjacent tissues. Study-level results: The data were judged consistent with most tumor T cells coming from lymph node and expanding in tumor. Compared with lymph nodes, tumors were less diverse; compared with nontumor tissue, more.

Of note for this clonotype: As yet, its antigen is unknown.

The length of the CDR3 is 14 residues. V shed 2 bases and J shed 5 bases, with 12 bases lying between them. Germline V gives CDR1 SGHTA, CDR2 FQGTGA. A single record per CDR3 protein comes from TCRdb applying MiXCR to the multiplex PCR reads. This sample has some 130,000 distinct CDR3 sequences; about 20% occur once, and the top ten carry 3.5% to 4.5%. The lymph nodes were axillary draining lymph nodes from breast cancer patients. The V gene is TRBV7-3, the J gene TRBJ1-1; D remains ambiguous. This clonotype was sampled from a female donor with breast cancer. Some clones in this sample may be carry-over from other donors' samples. The sample comprised axillary lymph node tissue. CDR3 in amino acids: CASSLGLLQTEAFF. In DNA, the CDR3 is TGTGCCAGCAGCTTAGGGCTCCTGCAAACTGAAGCTTTCTTT.